This TCR beta chain appears in the sequencing data of a study of blood T cell repertoires in COVID-19. The data were produced by immunoSEQ multiplex PCR, yet TCRdb's version contains in-frame clones alone and is incomplete. The repertoire holds around 100,000 clones, 80% to 90% seen once, with approximately 30% in the top ten. The CDR3 is 14 amino acids. Germline CDR1 SGHRS, CDR2 YFSETQ. V lost 0 bases to trimming and J lost 5 bases, with 8 bases between them. This clone was detected a few times. This TCR was recovered from a woman of 80 years or more with acute or convalescent COVID-19. The chain employs TRBV5-1 and TRBJ1-4; no clear D gene. Sequencing was done on a sample of peripheral blood. DNA for the CDR3: TGCGCCAGCAGCTTGGACAGAGTAAATGAAAAACTGTTTTTT. This encodes CASSLDRVNEKLFF.